The 17 T cell receptor beta chains in this list originate from one sample, sequenced in a study of immune heterogeneity within non-small cell lung tumors. Multiplex PCR relied on 32 V and 13 J primers to amplify TCR beta CDR3. TCRdb independently ran MiXCR on the multiplex PCR reads; one entry per CDR3 protein. The sample lists 8,500 to 11,000 distinct CDR3 sequences, around a sixth occurring once. Genomic DNA extracted from bulk tumor tissue served as template. A total of about 0.6 ug was used per sample. Surgeons took several biopsies per primary tumor, spaced far apart, during surgery. The study cohort was described as untreated, and its members had newly diagnosed non-small cell lung cancer. They went on to have curative surgery. The material sequenced was lung tumor tissue. Source of these receptors: a man aged 35-49 years with non-small cell lung cancer.

A single count supports this clonotype. The CDR3 DNA reads as TGTGCCACCACCGGTTCGGTGAACACTGAAGCTTTCTTT. Its translation is CATTGSVNTEAFF. This chain uses TRBV15 with TRBJ1-1; unclear D gene. Looked up from germline, CDR1 is LNHNV and CDR2 is YYDKDF (reference sequence). The CDR3 length is 13 residues. The V end lost 7 bases, the J end lost 0 bases, and 9 bases lay between the germline ends. Drawing the rest from reference TRBV15 and TRBJ1-1, the complete variable domain is DAMVIQNPRYQVTQFGKPVTLSCSQTLNHNVMYWYQQKSSQAPKLLFHYYDKDFNNEADTPDNFQSRRPNTSFCFLDIRSPGLGDTAMYLCATTGSVNTEAFFGQGTRLTVV.

This clonotype was recorded many times. Its ends do not fully match the called genes, so a read error is possible. The chain employs TRBV6-1 and TRBJ2-3; 7 positions match TRBD2. Germline V gene sequence: CDR1 MNHNS, CDR2 SASEGT. There are 15 residues in the CDR3. CDR3 bases: TGTGCCAGCAGTGGGCTAGCGGTTTTCACAGATGCGCAGTATTTT. This codes for CASSGLAVFTDAQYF.

This clonotype is termed medium-sized. This chain connects TRBV6-2 or TRBV6-3 to TRBJ2-2; D perhaps matches TRBD2 (7 bases). CDR1 is MNHEY, CDR2 SVGEGT, per germline. The CDR3 covers 15 residues. V shed 10 bases and J shed 5 bases, with 20 bases lying between them. The CDR3, as DNA: TGTGCCACAAACTCGGGGGCTAGCGGTACCGGGGAGCTGTTTTTT. It encodes CATNSGASGTGELFF.

CDR3: CAWENTVLDEKLFF. The CDR3 coding sequence is TGTGCCTGGGAAAATACAGTTCTGGATGAAAAACTGTTTTTT. The V gene is TRBV30, the J gene TRBJ1-4; D not certain. The CDR3 extends over 14 amino acids. Germline-derived CDR1 and CDR2 are GTSNPN and SVGIG (reference sequence). Trimming took 5 bases from V and 6 from J, leaving 16 bases between them.

The rearrangement links TRBV12-5 to TRBJ1-6; D gene uncertain. Germline V CDR1 and CDR2: LGHNT, FRNRAP. This CDR3 contains 13 residues. V lost 2 bases, J lost 7 bases, and 6 bases lay in between. CDR3 sequence reads: CASGLYENSPLHF. The CDR3 DNA reads as TGTGCTAGTGGTTTGTACGAGAATTCACCCCTCCACTTT.

Comment on this clonotype: A single base separates this from a much larger clone, so it may be a read error. The J gene is TRBJ2-5, the V gene TRBV2; D is perhaps TRBD1 or TRBD2 (5 bases each). Germline CDR1 is SNHLY and CDR2 is FYNNEI. V dropped 6 bases and J dropped 5 bases, with 16 bases sitting between them. CDR3 length equals 14 residues. The CDR3 DNA follows: TGTGCCAGCAGAGCCTGGGAGTCAGGGGAGACCCAGTACTTC. It translates to CASRAWESGETQYF.

The V gene is TRBV30, the J gene TRBJ1-3, with D unclear. This CDR3 contains 16 residues. Germline assignment: CDR1 GTSNPN and CDR2 SVGIG (reference sequence). V lost 5 bases to trimming and J lost 2 bases, with 19 bases between them. For the CDR3, the DNA is TGTGCCTGGGACCCGTTAGAGGGAAGCCCTGGAAACACCATATATTTT. Protein product: CAWDPLEGSPGNTIYF.

In this sample, this clonotype is medium-sized. The genes are TRBV2 and TRBJ1-1; D not certain. Germline assignment: CDR1 SNHLY and CDR2 FYNNEI. CDR3 length: 13 amino acids. Between the trimmed V and J ends, which lost 5 bases and 5 bases, there was a span of 12 bases. CDR3 region: CASSWWGGTEAFF. CDR3 in DNA: TGTGCCAGCAGTTGGTGGGGAGGGACTGAAGCTTTCTTT.

This clonotype was detected a few times. It may be a read error: a sequence one base away is much more abundant. V gene TRBV7-2 combines with J gene TRBJ1-2, with D tentatively TRBD1 (5 bases). The CDR3 spans 14 residues. CDR1 is SGHTA, CDR2 FQGNSA, per germline. CDR3 loop: CACSSQGTPAAYTF. CDR3 sequence (DNA): TGTGCCTGCAGCTCGCAGGGTACCCCAGCAGCCTACACCTTC.

This clonotype has ten or more counts. The chain has TRBV7-8 and TRBJ1-4; no reliable D call. This CDR3 spans 13 amino acids. V lost 2 bases to trimming and J lost 12 bases, with 13 bases between them. The V gene's germline CDR1 is SGHVS and CDR2 FQNEAQ. CDR3 sequence (DNA): TGTGCCAGCAGCTTACTCGGGTCCCCCGAACTGTTTTTT. Translating it yields CASSLLGSPELFF.

Within the sample, this clonotype is medium-sized. The V gene is TRBV11-1, the J gene TRBJ1-1; D uncertain. Germline CDR1 is SGHAT and CDR2 is FQDESV (reference sequence). The CDR3 runs 14 residues. V dropped 6 bases and J dropped 1 base, with 12 bases sitting between them. For the CDR3, the DNA is TGTGCCAGCAGTTACGACAACTCGAACACTGAAGCTTTCTTT. This encodes CASSYDNSNTEAFF.

In its sample, this clonotype ranks as medium-sized (0.01 to 0.1%). The chain joins TRBV27 to TRBJ1-5; the D is unclear. The CDR3 runs 15 residues. The germline V gene encodes CDR1 MNHEY and CDR2 SMNVEV (reference sequence). The ends were cut back, 6 bases at V and 3 bases at J, with 15 bases in the middle. The CDR3 DNA reads TGTGCCAGCAGACCGACCCAGTTATACAATCAGCCCCAGCATTTT. This gives the protein CASRPTQLYNQPQHF.

This clonotype was counted a few times. A read error may account for a junction end that differs from germline. V usage is TRBV7-9 and J usage is TRBJ2-1; 8 nucleotides line up with TRBD1. Germline assignment: CDR1 SEHNR and CDR2 FQNEAQ (reference sequence). The CDR3 totals 17 residues. CDR3 DNA sequence: TGTGCCAACAGCTTCCCCACGTGGACAGGGACTGGGGATGAGCAGTTCTTC. It codes for CANSFPTWTGTGDEQFF.

This clonotype is labeled medium-sized (0.01 to 0.1%). This chain joins TRBV20-1 and TRBJ1-5; D is ambiguous. Trimming pared 2 bases from V and 5 bases from J, leaving 10 bases between. The CDR3 loop spans 13 amino acids. Germline loops: CDR1 DFQATT, CDR2 SNEGSKA (reference sequence). CDR3 region: CSARPDGDQPQHF. CDR3 nucleotides: TGCAGTGCTAGACCCGACGGGGATCAGCCCCAGCATTTT.

By share of the sample, this clonotype is medium-sized. The rearrangement links TRBV3-1 to TRBJ1-2, with D tentatively TRBD1 (5 bases). Germline V lookup: CDR1 LGHDT, CDR2 YNNKEL (reference sequence). This CDR3 comprises 16 residues. Trimming shortened V by 0 bases and J by 4 bases, and 15 bases separated the two germline ends. CDR3 nucleotides: TGTGCCAGCAGCCAAGAAATTGATGGGACTCCCTATGGCTACACCTTC. Its translation: CASSQEIDGTPYGYTF.

By share, this clonotype ranks as medium-sized. V gene TRBV4-1 combines with J gene TRBJ2-7; D is undetermined. Trimming shortened V by 2 bases and J by 2 bases, and 19 bases separated the two germline ends. The CDR3 is 17 residues long. Per the germline V gene, CDR1 is MGHRA and CDR2 is YSYEKL. CDR3 sequence reads: CASSQKTAIGLTYEQYF. The CDR3 coding sequence is TGCGCCAGCAGCCAAAAGACGGCCATTGGCCTCACCTACGAGCAGTACTTC.

The table lists this clonotype with many counts. The chain combines TRBV6-2 or TRBV6-3 with TRBJ1-2; D perhaps matches TRBD1 (6 bases). Germline V gives CDR1 MNHEY, CDR2 SVGEGT. This CDR3 has 13 residues. V lost 6 bases to trimming and J lost 8 bases, with 16 bases between them. Written as DNA, the CDR3 is TGTGCCAGCAGGCCGGGGGCCTGGGGCGGCTACACCTTC. Translating it yields CASRPGAWGGYTF.